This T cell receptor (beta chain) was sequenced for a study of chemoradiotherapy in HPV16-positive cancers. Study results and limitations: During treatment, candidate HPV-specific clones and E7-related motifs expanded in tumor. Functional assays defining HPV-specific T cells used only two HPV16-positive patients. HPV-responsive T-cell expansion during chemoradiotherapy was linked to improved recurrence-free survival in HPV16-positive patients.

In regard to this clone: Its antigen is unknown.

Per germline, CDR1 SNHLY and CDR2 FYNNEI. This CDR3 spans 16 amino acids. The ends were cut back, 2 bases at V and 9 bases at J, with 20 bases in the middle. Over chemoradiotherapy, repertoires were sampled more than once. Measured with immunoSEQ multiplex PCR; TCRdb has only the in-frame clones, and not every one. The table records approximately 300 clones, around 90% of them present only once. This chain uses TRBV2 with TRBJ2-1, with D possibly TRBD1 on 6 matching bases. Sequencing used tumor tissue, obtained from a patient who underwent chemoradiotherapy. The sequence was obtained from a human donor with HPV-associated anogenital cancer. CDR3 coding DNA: TGTGCCAGCAGTGAACCGGGCGGTAACAGGGCGGGTGAGCAGTTCTTC. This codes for CASSEPGGNRAGEQFF.